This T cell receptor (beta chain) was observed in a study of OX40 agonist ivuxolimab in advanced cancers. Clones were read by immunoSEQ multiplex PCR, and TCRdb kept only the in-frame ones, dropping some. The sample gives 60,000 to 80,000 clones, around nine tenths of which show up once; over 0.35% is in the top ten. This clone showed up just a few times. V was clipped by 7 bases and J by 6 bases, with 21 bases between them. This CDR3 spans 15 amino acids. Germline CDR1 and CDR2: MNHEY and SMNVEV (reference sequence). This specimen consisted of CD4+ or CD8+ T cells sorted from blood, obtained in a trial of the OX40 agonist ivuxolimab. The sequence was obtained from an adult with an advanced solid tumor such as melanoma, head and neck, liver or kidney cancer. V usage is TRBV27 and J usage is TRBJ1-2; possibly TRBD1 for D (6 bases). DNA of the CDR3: TGTGCCAGCATTAAATCACCAGGGGCCGCGGATGGCTACACCTTC. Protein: CASIKSPGAADGYTF.